This TCR beta chain was retrieved from a study of tumor and adjacent non-tumor tissue in lung cancer. Study-level results: Higher tumor TCR diversity was associated with shorter survival.

The CDR3 extends over 18 amino acids. V was clipped by 0 bases and J by 8 bases; unmatched bases: 13. The V gene's germline CDR1 is SEHNR and CDR2 FQNEAQ (reference sequence). Three rounds of nested PCR, following a modified ARM-PCR protocol, produced the TCRbeta library. MiXCR was run by TCRdb on the multiplex PCR reads, yielding one entry per CDR3 protein. The table shows more than 75,000 distinct CDR3 sequences, with approximately 71% occurring only once. The template was RNA from unsorted bulk tissue. Worth noting for this clonotype: The antigen remains unidentified. A much larger clone sits a single nucleotide away, making a read error possible.

The genes are TRBV7-9 and TRBJ2-5, with 12 bases that match TRBD2. The specimen was lung tumor tissue. The source is a woman aged 70-85 years with non-small cell lung cancer. The CDR3 DNA sequence: TGTGCCAGCAGCTTAGCCCTGACTAGCGGGAGCGTTGCAGATACCCAGTACTTC. It translates to CASSLALTSGSVADTQYF.